Shown below are 17 T cell receptor beta chains from a single sample sequenced in a study of Ad26.COV2.S vaccination and SARS-CoV-2 variants. Here immunoSEQ multiplex PCR was the method, and the copy in TCRdb shows in-frame clones only, minus some. Of hundreds of thousands of clones listed, about 91% were seen once; the top ten hold 3.5% to 4.5%. Source: peripheral blood, taken after recovery from COVID-19. The receptors shown here come from a human donor who had recovered from COVID-19.

This rearrangement joins TRBV4-2 to TRBJ1-4; TRBD1 might be the D (5 bases). CDR1 is LGHNA and CDR2 is YNFKEQ in the germline V gene. V was cut by 0 bases and J by 4 bases, with 15 bases left in between. The CDR3 has 17 residues. The CDR3 region has the DNA TGTGCCAGCAGCCAAGAGGGAGGGGTGCAAGATAATGAAAAACTGTTTTTT. This sequence encodes CASSQEGGVQDNEKLFF.

CDR3 in amino acids: CASSYPTGYEQYF. CDR3 sequence (DNA): TGTGCCAGCAGTTACCCGACAGGCTACGAGCAGTACTTC. The chain links TRBV6-5 to TRBJ2-7; TRBD1 is a possible D gene (6 bases). The germline V and J ends were trimmed by 2 bases and 3 bases, with 8 bases remaining between them. This CDR3 spans 13 amino acids. Per the germline V gene, CDR1 is MNHEY and CDR2 is SVGAGI.

J is TRBJ2-3 and V is TRBV5-4; 7 nucleotides match TRBD2. The CDR3 runs 15 residues. The V gene end was trimmed by 4 bases and the J gene end by 1 base; junction bases not matched to a gene: 6. Per the germline V gene, CDR1 is SGHNT and CDR2 is YYREEE (reference sequence). The CDR3 reads CASSIYRGGTDTQYF. As DNA, the CDR3 is TGTGCCAGCAGCATCTACCGGGGGGGCACAGATACGCAGTATTTT.

V usage is TRBV7-9 and J usage is TRBJ2-3; 7 bases map to TRBD1. This CDR3 is built from 14 residues. Germline V gene data show CDR1 as SEHNR and CDR2 as FQNEAQ (reference sequence). V shed 5 bases and J 3 bases; nucleotides not matched to a gene: 5. CDR3 coding DNA: TGTGCCAGCAGCCGAACAGGGGCAACAGATACGCAGTATTTT. It translates to CASSRTGATDTQYF.

The count of this clone is one. The J gene is TRBJ1-2, the V gene TRBV7-9; 9 bases match TRBD1. Germline CDR1 SEHNR, CDR2 FQNEAQ (reference sequence). The CDR3 totals 16 residues. After removal of 1 base from V and 8 bases from J, the junction contained 11 bases not matched to a gene. In DNA form, the CDR3 reads TGTGCCAGCAGCTTAGATTTCGGACAGGGGAGCGGGGGCTACACCTTC. This encodes CASSLDFGQGSGGYTF. Full variable domain (rest looked up from reference TRBV7-9 and TRBJ1-2): DTGVSQNPRHKITKRGQNVTFRCDPISEHNRLYWYRQTLGQGPEFLTYFQNEAQLEKSRLLSDRFSAERPKGSFSTLEIQRTEQGDSAMYLCASSLDFGQGSGGYTFGSGTRLTVV.

The rearrangement uses TRBV28 and TRBJ1-2; D not certain. V lost 3 bases and J lost 6, with 14 bases in between. Germline CDR1 reads MDHEN; CDR2 reads SYDVKM. This CDR3 is built from 14 residues. As DNA, the CDR3 is TGTGCCAGCAGTTTGAACCCCCAACTAAATGGCTACACCTTC. Translation: CASSLNPQLNGYTF.

This chain uses TRBV7-9 with TRBJ2-7, with D possibly matching TRBD2 (5 bases). CDR1 is SEHNR, CDR2 FQNEAQ, per germline (reference sequence). The CDR3 length is 15 residues. Trimming removed 0 bases at V and 1 base at J, with 10 bases between. The CDR3: CASSLAGGMSYEQYF. CDR3 nucleotides: TGTGCCAGCAGCTTAGCAGGAGGTATGTCCTACGAGCAGTACTTC.

This chain links TRBV27 with TRBJ1-1, with D hard to call. The germline V and J ends were trimmed by 7 bases and 8 bases, with 14 bases remaining between them. From germline, CDR1 is MNHEY and CDR2 SMNVEV (reference sequence). This CDR3 comprises 12 residues. CDR3 residues: CASMMSRMEAFF. The CDR3 coding sequence is TGTGCCAGCATGATGTCACGCATGGAAGCTTTCTTT.

The rearrangement joins TRBV7-2 to TRBJ2-7, with a tentative D call TRBD2 (7 bases). Trimming left V 7 bases short and J 1 base short, with 20 bases between. This CDR3 has 16 residues. Germline V lookup: CDR1 SGHTA, CDR2 FQGNSA. The CDR3 region is CASTYLGGDRSYEQYF. CDR3 nucleotide sequence: TGTGCCAGCACCTACCTAGGGGGGGATCGGTCCTACGAGCAGTACTTC.

The chain joins TRBV5-1 to TRBJ2-2, with TRBD1 identical over 7 bases. The V gene end was trimmed by 4 bases and the J gene end by 6 bases; junction bases not matched to a gene: 9. The germline V gene has CDR1 SGHRS and CDR2 YFSETQ. This CDR3 is built from 15 residues. The CDR3 region is CASSNWDSGAGELFF. CDR3 DNA: TGCGCCAGCAGCAACTGGGACAGTGGGGCCGGGGAGCTGTTTTTT.

The chain joins TRBV4-1 to TRBJ2-7; 9 bases are shared with TRBD1. This CDR3 comprises 17 residues. The germline CDR1 and CDR2 sequences are MGHRA and YSYEKL. V lost 0 bases and J lost 6; bases outside the gene matches: 12. CDR3 nucleotide sequence: TGCGCCAGCAGCCAAGAAGGGACAGGGACGAGATCCGGCGAGCAGTACTTC. Protein: CASSQEGTGTRSGEQYF.

The rearrangement joins TRBV6-5 to TRBJ1-1; TRBD1 might be the D (5 bases). CDR3 length equals 15 residues. Deletions cut 2 bases from V and 4 bases from J, with 14 bases between. CDR1 is MNHEY and CDR2 is SVGAGI in the germline V gene. CDR3 loop: CASSYLVAGGTEAFF. CDR3 nucleotides: TGTGCCAGCAGTTACCTGGTGGCCGGGGGCACTGAAGCTTTCTTT.

The chain joins TRBV13 to TRBJ2-7; the D is unclear. Trimming took off 0 bases at V and 5 bases at J, with 8 bases between the two ends. The CDR3 extends over 13 amino acids. Germline CDR1 is PRHDT and CDR2 is FYEKMQ (reference sequence). CDR3 bases: TGTGCCAGCAGCTTAGGGAGCCGGAACGAGCAGTACTTC. Its translation: CASSLGSRNEQYF.

This sequence joins TRBV7-9 and TRBJ2-5; D might be TRBD1 (5 bases). This CDR3 has 14 residues. Trimming stripped 1 base from V and 5 bases from J, with 11 bases between. Germline V CDR1 and CDR2: SEHNR, FQNEAQ (reference sequence). DNA of the CDR3: TGTGCCAGCAGCTTAGGCAGGGAATGGGAGACCCAGTACTTC. It encodes CASSLGREWETQYF.

The V call is TRBV2, the J call TRBJ1-5; D might be TRBD1 (6 bases). Per germline, CDR1 SNHLY and CDR2 FYNNEI. Trimming took 4 bases from V and 0 from J, leaving 16 bases between them. The CDR3 runs to 17 residues. The CDR3 protein is CASSVGQGTLSNQPQHF. The CDR3 coding sequence is TGTGCCAGCAGTGTGGGGCAGGGGACCCTTAGCAATCAGCCCCAGCATTTT.

V usage is TRBV15 and J usage is TRBJ1-3, with D uncertain. CDR1 and CDR2 (germline): LNHNV, YYDKDF (reference sequence). The CDR3 length is 16 residues. V was clipped by 1 base and J by 0 bases, with 10 bases between them. The CDR3 coding sequence is TGTGCCACCAGCAGAGCTCCAGCGAGCTCTGGAAACACCATATATTTT. It yields the protein CATSRAPASSGNTIYF.

V and J are TRBV25-1 and TRBJ2-2; D possibly uses TRBD1 or TRBD2 (5 bases each). The CDR3 covers 14 residues. Per the germline V gene, CDR1 is MGHDK and CDR2 is SYGVNS. V was clipped by 8 bases and J by 3 bases, with 13 bases between them. The CDR3 reads CASGTGTYTGELFF. The CDR3 bases are TGTGCCAGCGGTACCGGGACCTACACCGGGGAGCTGTTTTTT. Complete variable domain (other parts from reference TRBV25-1 and TRBJ2-2): EADIYQTPRYLVIGTGKKITLECSQTMGHDKMYWYQQDPGMELHLIHYSYGVNSTEKGDLSSESTVSRIRTEHFPLTLESARPSHTSQYLCASGTGTYTGELFFGEGSRLTVL.